Each of the 21 T cell receptor beta chains below was sequenced from the same sample in a study of radiotherapy plus CTLA-4 blockade in lung cancer. Clones were read by immunoSEQ multiplex PCR, and TCRdb kept only the in-frame ones, dropping some. The sample lists tens of thousands of clones; roughly four fifths were seen once. Here the sequenced sample was peripheral blood, taken from a patient treated with radiotherapy plus ipilimumab. These receptors were obtained from a human donor with non-small cell lung cancer whose response to radiotherapy plus ipilimumab could not be evaluated.

V and J are TRBV30 and TRBJ1-4; TRBD1 is a possible D gene (5 bases). Looked up from germline, CDR1 is GTSNPN and CDR2 is SVGIG (reference sequence). The V and J ends lost 0 bases and 8 bases respectively, with 16 bases between them. The CDR3 length is 15 residues. CDR3 sequence: CAWSVSWGGSEKLFF. In DNA, the CDR3 is TGTGCCTGGAGTGTGTCTTGGGGGGGATCGGAAAAACTGTTTTTT.

The V call is TRBV4-1, the J call TRBJ2-7; 11 positions agree with TRBD2. V was pared by 3 bases and J by 5 bases, with 6 bases of the junction left unmatched. This CDR3 contains 15 residues. Germline values: CDR1 MGHRA, CDR2 YSYEKL. In DNA, the CDR3 is TGCGCCAGCAGCCACCCTAGCGGGAGGTCCCACGAGCAGTACTTC. It translates to CASSHPSGRSHEQYF.

This clone was seen only a few times. The chain joins TRBV5-1 to TRBJ2-1; 8 bases align to TRBD2. The CDR3 sequence is 15 residues long. V was clipped by 0 bases and J by 3 bases; unmatched bases: 2. CDR1 and CDR2 (germline): SGHRS, YFSETQ. CDR3 coding DNA: TGCGCCAGCAGCTTGGTGGCGGGGGGCTACAATGAGCAGTTCTTC. Amino acid sequence: CASSLVAGGYNEQFF.

The V call is TRBV7-9, the J call TRBJ1-5; 10 bases map to TRBD1. The CDR3 consists of 13 residues. V lost 7 bases, J lost 7 bases, and 4 bases stayed unmatched. Germline V gene sequence: CDR1 SEHNR, CDR2 FQNEAQ (reference sequence). CDR3 protein: CASTGQGDQPQHF. The CDR3 DNA sequence: TGTGCCAGCACCGGACAGGGGGACCAGCCCCAGCATTTT.

This sequence joins TRBV7-9 and TRBJ2-7, with 12 bases identical to TRBD1. Germline V gives CDR1 SEHNR, CDR2 FQNEAQ (reference sequence). J gave up 10 bases and V 4 bases, and 8 bases lay outside the gene matches. The CDR3 consists of 14 residues. CDR3 amino acids: CASSSTGTGGAQYF. The CDR3 DNA reads as TGTGCCAGCAGCTCAACCGGGACAGGGGGCGCCCAGTACTTC.

V usage is TRBV6-5 and J usage is TRBJ1-2, with D possibly TRBD1 on 5 matching bases. V was cut by 6 bases and J by 4 bases, with 15 bases left in between. The germline V gene has CDR1 MNHEY and CDR2 SVGAGI. This CDR3 has 14 amino acids. This CDR3 is CASRPGEGLYGYTF. The CDR3 coding sequence is TGTGCCAGCAGACCCGGGGAGGGGCTCTATGGCTACACCTTC.

V gene TRBV9 combines with J gene TRBJ1-6; TRBD1 agrees at 7 bases. Unmatched junction bases numbered 9, after V lost 4 bases and J lost 8 bases. The CDR3 has 15 residues. Germline V CDR1 and CDR2: SGDLS, YYNGEE. In DNA, the CDR3 is TGTGCCAGCAGCCTGGGGGACAGCGACGATTCACCCCTCCACTTT. This translates into CASSLGDSDDSPLHF.

The gene calls are TRBV7-6 and TRBJ2-7; D is uncertain. The CDR3 sequence is 13 residues long. Germline-derived CDR1 and CDR2 are SGHVS and FNYEAQ. The V gene lost 5 bases and the J gene lost 7 bases, with 15 bases spanning the gap. The CDR3 DNA follows: TGTGCCAGCAGCAAACAGCAGTCAGGAGAGCAGTACTTC. It yields the protein CASSKQQSGEQYF. Variable domain in full (rest from reference TRBV7-6 and TRBJ2-7): GAGVSQSPRYKVTKRGQDVALRCDPISGHVSLYWYRQALGQGPEFLTYFNYEAQQDKSGLPNDRFSAERPEGSISTLTIQRTEQRDSAMYRCASSKQQSGEQYFGPGTRLTVT.

The chain is built from TRBV9 and TRBJ1-6; D remains ambiguous. The CDR3 is 15 amino acids. Germline V gene lookup returns CDR1 SGDLS and CDR2 YYNGEE. Trimming left V 0 bases short and J 5 bases short, with 9 bases between. The CDR3: CASSVGNRNNSPLHF. CDR3 bases: TGTGCCAGCAGCGTAGGTAACAGAAATAATTCACCCCTCCACTTT.

In its sample, this clone was seen once. This chain links TRBV4-2 with TRBJ1-1; weak D call: TRBD1 (6 bases). The germline V gene has CDR1 LGHNA and CDR2 YNFKEQ. This CDR3 comprises 16 residues. V lost 1 base to trimming and J lost 3 bases, with 15 bases between them. This chain's CDR3 is CASSQVLPTGYTEAFF. CDR3 in DNA: TGTGCCAGCAGCCAAGTACTCCCGACAGGTTACACTGAAGCTTTCTTT.

The chain has TRBV4-1 and TRBJ2-1; D gene unclear. V gave up 1 base and J gave up 0 bases, with 4 bases separating them. This CDR3 has 14 residues. CDR1 is MGHRA, CDR2 YSYEKL, per germline. The CDR3: CASSQAFSYNEQFF. CDR3 bases: TGCGCCAGCAGCCAAGCCTTCTCCTACAATGAGCAGTTCTTC.

The rearrangement joins TRBV6-1 to TRBJ2-5, with TRBD1 matching over 11 bases. The germline CDR1 and CDR2 sequences are MNHNS and SASEGT. This CDR3 is built from 15 residues. Trimming cost V 1 base and J 5 bases; bases outside gene matches: 3. The CDR3 spells CASSEGTGGKETQYF. CDR3 nucleotide sequence: TGTGCCAGCAGTGAAGGGACAGGGGGCAAGGAGACCCAGTACTTC.

V gene TRBV19 combines with J gene TRBJ2-3; 8 nucleotides match TRBD1. Germline V gives CDR1 LNHDA, CDR2 SQIVND (reference sequence). The CDR3 is 14 residues long. The J segment lost 3 bases and the V segment lost 2 bases, leaving 1 base of the junction unmatched. The CDR3 bases are TGTGCCAGTAGTATACAGGGGGCAACAGATACGCAGTATTTT. Translated, it gives CASSIQGATDTQYF. Filled out from reference TRBV19 and TRBJ2-3, the complete variable domain reads DGGITQSPKYLFRKEGQNVTLSCEQNLNHDAMYWYRQDPGQGLRLIYYSQIVNDFQKGDIAEGYSVSREKKESFPLTVTSAQKNPTAFYLCASSIQGATDTQYFGPGTRLTVL.

The chain links TRBV4-3 to TRBJ1-4; 10 positions match TRBD1. This CDR3 has 17 amino acids. V trimming: 3 bases; J trimming: 17 bases; junction bases outside the gene matches: 21. Germline CDR1 is LGHNA and CDR2 is YSLEER. The CDR3 is CASSHKGSGTGARNLFF. The CDR3 nucleotides are TGCGCCAGCAGCCACAAGGGGTCTGGGACAGGGGCCCGTAACCTCTTTTTT.

The rearrangement uses TRBV7-3 and TRBJ2-3; 14 nucleotides agree with TRBD2. V was clipped by 5 bases and J by 8 bases; unmatched bases: 6. This CDR3 comprises 15 residues. CDR1 SGHTA and CDR2 FQGTGA come from the germline V gene. The CDR3 here is CASSARTSGRSTQYF. The DNA for the CDR3 is TGTGCCAGCAGCGCTCGGACTAGCGGGAGGAGTACGCAGTATTTT.

This clone was seen once. The chain is built from TRBV2 and TRBJ1-5, with TRBD1 identical over 7 bases. Germline lookup yields CDR1 SNHLY and CDR2 FYNNEI. This CDR3 contains 13 residues. The V segment lost 4 bases and the J segment 8 bases; nucleotides outside the gene matches: 5. CDR3: CASSVGGVKPQHF. The CDR3 nucleotides read TGTGCCAGCAGTGTAGGGGGCGTCAAGCCCCAGCATTTT.

The chain employs TRBV9 and TRBJ2-2; D remains ambiguous. CDR3 length: 15 residues. The germline CDR1 and CDR2 sequences are SGDLS and YYNGEE. V gave up 3 bases and J gave up 0 bases, with 9 bases separating them. The CDR3 sequence: CASSASGSNTGELFF. As DNA, the CDR3 is TGTGCCAGCAGCGCATCAGGATCGAACACCGGGGAGCTGTTTTTT.

The V and J genes are TRBV19 and TRBJ1-4; D may be TRBD1 (6 bases). The CDR3 loop spans 15 amino acids. Trimming left V 7 bases short and J 0 bases short, with 12 bases between. Germline values: CDR1 LNHDA, CDR2 SQIVND (reference sequence). In DNA, the CDR3 is TGTGCCAGTAATAGACAGGATGCAACTAATGAAAAACTGTTTTTT. It yields the protein CASNRQDATNEKLFF.

The rearrangement links TRBV18 to TRBJ2-5, with D tentatively TRBD1 (5 bases). Between the trimmed V and J ends, which lost 4 bases and 3 bases, there was a span of 21 bases. Germline V gives CDR1 KGHSH, CDR2 LQKENI. This CDR3 is 17 amino acids long. CDR3 protein: CASSRQGRTEFKETQYF. CDR3 nucleotide sequence: TGTGCCAGCTCACGCCAGGGAAGGACGGAGTTTAAAGAGACCCAGTACTTC.

The rearrangement links TRBV7-2 to TRBJ2-2, with 8 bases fitting TRBD2. The CDR3 is made up of 13 amino acids. The ends lost 11 bases at V and 6 bases at J; junction bases unmatched: 8. Per germline, CDR1 SGHTA and CDR2 FQGNSA. Written as DNA, the CDR3 is TGTGCCTCTCGGGGGGGCGGGGCCGGGGAGCTGTTTTTT. Translated: CASRGGGAGELFF. The full variable domain, with the rest looked up from reference TRBV7-2 and TRBJ2-2, is GAGVSQSPSNKVTEKGKDVELRCDPISGHTALYWYRQSLGQGLEFLIYFQGNSAPDKSGLPSDRFSAERTGGSVSTLTIQRTQQEDSAVYLCASRGGGAGELFFGEGSRLTVL.

The rearrangement links TRBV5-1 to TRBJ2-5; 16 bases are shared with TRBD2. This CDR3 is built from 21 residues. Trimming at V came to 1 base and at J to 2 bases, leaving 14 bases not matched to a gene. Germline assignment: CDR1 SGHRS and CDR2 YFSETQ. CDR3 sequence reads: CASSLSLGTSGGAGGQETQYF. The CDR3 bases are TGCGCCAGCAGCTTGAGCCTCGGGACTAGCGGGGGGGCTGGTGGGCAAGAGACCCAGTACTTC.